This record looks at one TCR beta chain sequence and its context. The antigen this receptor binds is unknown. Per-nucleotide qualities are absent, and no much larger clonotype sits a single base away. Different DNA sequences within this sample yield the same CDR3. The sample originates from a study of shared clonotypes between healthy human individuals (TCRdb year 2020). The study in broad terms: A couple of women and a few men aged 18 to 49 years were included in the cohort. For each donor, three plates each were used for CD4 naive and CD4 memory, two plates were used for CD8 naive, and one plate was used for CD8 memory. To estimate repertoire size and how much clonotype sharing occurs between individuals, the study deeply sequenced the blood TCR repertoires of about five healthy adults. To increase sequencing depth and limit assay-specific biases, different laboratories used diverse techniques to prepare libraries and sequence TCR repertoires. Per donor, leukapheresis produced somewhere between about 0.85 and 8.9 billion PBMCs.

TCR CDR3 regions were amplified from genomic DNA by multiplex PCR using the deep immunoSEQ assay. Extracted genomic DNA from each cell subset was spread evenly across all wells of several immunoSEQ 96-well plates, with each plate serving as a replicate. For sorted subsets, around 200 ng genomic DNA, equal to about 30,000 T cell genomes, was loaded into each replicate PCR. The purified libraries were quantified using a Qubit 3.0 fluorometer, sized with a Bioanalyzer 2100, and then quantified again using the KAPA Library Quantification kit. Every immunoSEQ 96-well plate was sequenced on a separate single-read 150-cycle Illumina NextSeq 550 flow cell. Processing in the source paper ran as follows. Because only junctional sequences without quality scores were contained in the immunoSEQ output, filtering matching that applied to full-length reads could not be performed. To assign V/J genes and CDR3, sequences were annotated using PyIR, a Python wrapper for IgBLAST v1.9, with IMGT germline references. Reads were removed for weak V/J assignments (E-value above 1e-6), missing CDR3, stop codons, out-of-frame junctions, or ambiguous translated residues. V3J clonotypes were defined as sequences sharing the same inferred V gene, J gene, and CDR3 amino acid sequence. The percentage overlap between two repertoires was calculated by dividing the number of shared unique clonotypes by the size of the smaller repertoire. Three approaches were used to assess repertoire richness: RTK rarefaction, the Chao1 estimator, and Recon v2.1 estimates of unobserved clonotypes. OLGA was used to compute generation probabilities for all TCRbeta clonotypes that the gDNA method yielded from a handful of donors. Entries here come from immuneACCESS through TCRdb and include only in-frame sequences with V and J called. Some clones fail to appear in such tables; in the studies checked, an unresolved V gene covers under half of the shortfall, and the cause of the remainder is unknown. V, J and clone size reflect that table, while D and trimming were determined from the DNA. Recorded for this sample are millions of clones; over 85% of them occurred a single time. Roughly 1.1% of the sample comes from the top ten.

CD8 naive samples were obtained by positive selection for CCR7 among CD45RO-negative cells, yielding a CD45RA+CCR7+ population from which TemRA cells were excluded. Healthy HIV-negative adults with no recently reported acute infections or vaccinations were included as donors. Only Caucasian adults living in Nashville, Tennessee, USA were represented among the donors. After blood collection by leukapheresis, PBMCs were isolated using Ficoll-Histopaque density gradient centrifugation and then cryopreserved in the vapor phase of liquid nitrogen. Analytical flow cytometry was used to check the purity and quantity of each magnetically sorted T cell population. From each sorted fraction, genomic DNA was isolated and quantified by UV absorbance on a Nanodrop 2000c. Broader findings and caveats from the paper: Only blood was sampled, and tissue TCR repertoires likely differ from those in blood. Compared with non-shared clonotypes, the clonotypes found in all four sorted-subset donors had higher generation probabilities. Naive subsets generally had larger estimated clonotype richness than memory subsets did. Even with the large sequencing depth, rarefaction of the sorted-subset datasets indicated that sequencing was incomplete. The genetic and exposure-history diversity represented was limited by the small number of donors. About 5% of naive CD4, 3.5% of naive CD8, roughly 2.4% of memory CD4, and around 0.4% of memory CD8 clonotypes were shared across several donors. Pairwise subsampling indicated that sequencing depth was expected to affect the degree of clonotype sharing among donors.

The TCR sequence derives from a man aged 18 to 30 in good health. What was sequenced was naive CD8+ T cells sorted from blood. Reading the label with the study, this specimen's cell subset or site is: CD45RA+CCR7+.

The DNA sequence follows: TGTGCCAGCAGCTTTGTGGACACCATATATTTT. Its protein reads: CASSFVDTIYF. The receptor chain draws on TRBV7-9 and TRBJ1-3; a confident D gene designation cannot be given. The junction shows trimming of 3 bases on V and 8 bases on J, plus 5 bases between the germline ends. CDR1 is given as SEHNR and CDR2 as FQNEAQ, both from the germline V gene (reference sequence). The CDR3 numbers 11 residues from cysteine through phenylalanine. Solely the CDR3 DNA is kept, with 33 bases framed from the first base. The CDR3, completed at both ends by the reference TRBV7-9 and TRBJ1-3 genes, gives the full variable domain DTGVSQNPRHKITKRGQNVTFRCDPISEHNRLYWYRQTLGQGPEFLTYFQNEAQLEKSRLLSDRFSAERPKGSFSTLEIQRTEQGDSAMYLCASSFVDTIYFGEGSWLTVV.